The table lists the clone carrying this T cell receptor beta chain with a count of one. The antigen is unknown. The CDR3 spans 13 residues. CDR1 is SGHNT and CDR2 is YYREEE in the germline V gene (reference sequence). Trimming at V came to 4 bases and at J to 15 bases, leaving 13 bases not matched to a gene. The data are from a study of T cell responses to AZD1222 COVID-19 vaccine. Findings of the study overall: Clonal diversity may have been underestimated, and the donors were mostly white British, with more females than males. After two AZD1222 doses, spike-specific TCR breadth and depth rose versus day 0. Across spike, vaccine-associated CD4 TCRs were found, dominant at 160-218 and 743-854. Close to half of all spike-specific TCRs reportedly target regions of the variants that are unmutated.

The method was immunoSEQ multiplex PCR; TCRdb's version includes in-frame clones alone and lacks a portion of them. The sample contains tens of thousands of clones, more than 70% of which appear only once. The sample consisted of peripheral blood, taken on day 0 of AZD1222 vaccination. The chain is built from TRBV5-4 and TRBJ2-1; 7 bases map to TRBD1. The receptor's source is an adult in good health. The CDR3: CASSPGQDPFLFF. The CDR3 DNA follows: TGTGCCAGCAGCCCCGGACAGGATCCATTTCTGTTCTTC.